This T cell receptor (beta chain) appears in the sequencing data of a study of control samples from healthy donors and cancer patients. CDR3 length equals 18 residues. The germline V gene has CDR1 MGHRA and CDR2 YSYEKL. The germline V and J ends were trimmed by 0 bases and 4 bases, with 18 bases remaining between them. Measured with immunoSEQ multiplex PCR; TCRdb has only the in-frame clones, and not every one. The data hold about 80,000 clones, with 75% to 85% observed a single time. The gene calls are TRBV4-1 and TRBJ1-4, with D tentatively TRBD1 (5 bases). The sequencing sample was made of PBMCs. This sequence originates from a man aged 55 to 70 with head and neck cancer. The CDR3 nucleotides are TGCGCCAGCAGCCAAGATCTTCAGGGCGAGTCTTTTAATGAAAAACTGTTTTTT. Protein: CASSQDLQGESFNEKLFF.